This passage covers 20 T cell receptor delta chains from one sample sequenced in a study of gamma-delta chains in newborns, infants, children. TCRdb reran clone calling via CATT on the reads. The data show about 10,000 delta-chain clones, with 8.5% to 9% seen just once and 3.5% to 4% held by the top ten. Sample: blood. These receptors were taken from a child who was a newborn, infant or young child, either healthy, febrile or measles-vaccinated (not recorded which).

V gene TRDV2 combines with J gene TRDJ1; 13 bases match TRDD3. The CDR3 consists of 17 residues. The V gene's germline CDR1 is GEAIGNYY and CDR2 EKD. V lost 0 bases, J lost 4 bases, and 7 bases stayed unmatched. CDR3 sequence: CACDTVTGGYADDKLIF. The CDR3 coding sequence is TGTGCCTGTGACACCGTGACTGGGGGATACGCCGACGATAAACTCATCTTT.

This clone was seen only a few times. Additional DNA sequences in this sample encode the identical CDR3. The chain's CDR3 is CACDILGEYTDKLIF. CDR3 in DNA: TGTGCCTGTGACATACTGGGGGAGTACACCGATAAACTCATCTTT. The chain joins TRDV2 to TRDJ1; 9 nucleotides agree with TRDD3. V was clipped by 2 bases and J by 0 bases; unmatched bases: 3. The CDR3 spans 15 residues. Germline V gene data show CDR1 as GEAIGNYY and CDR2 as EKD.

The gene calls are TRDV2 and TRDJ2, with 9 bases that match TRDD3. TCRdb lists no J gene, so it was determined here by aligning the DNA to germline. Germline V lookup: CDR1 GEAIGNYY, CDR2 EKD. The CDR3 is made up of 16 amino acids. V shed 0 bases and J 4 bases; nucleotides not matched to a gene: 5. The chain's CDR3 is CACDTLGIRETAQLFF. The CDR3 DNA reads TGTGCCTGTGACACCCTGGGGATACGGGAGACAGCACAACTCTTCTTT.

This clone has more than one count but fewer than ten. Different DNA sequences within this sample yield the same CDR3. The CDR3 loop is CACDILGSWDTRQMFF. The CDR3 DNA reads as TGTGCCTGTGACATACTGGGTTCCTGGGACACCCGACAGATGTTTTTC. This chain links TRDV2 with TRDJ3; D might be TRDD3 (6 bases). Germline values: CDR1 GEAIGNYY, CDR2 EKD. V was trimmed by 2 bases and J by 1 base, leaving 8 bases between them. The CDR3 extends over 16 amino acids.

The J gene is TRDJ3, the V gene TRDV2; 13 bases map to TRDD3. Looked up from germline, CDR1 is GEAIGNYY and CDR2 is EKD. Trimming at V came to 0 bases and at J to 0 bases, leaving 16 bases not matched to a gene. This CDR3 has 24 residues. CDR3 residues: CACDTGLLGDTRKMSSWDTRQMFF. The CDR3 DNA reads TGTGCCTGTGACACCGGTTTACTGGGGGATACGCGTAAGATGAGCTCCTGGGACACCCGACAGATGTTTTTC.

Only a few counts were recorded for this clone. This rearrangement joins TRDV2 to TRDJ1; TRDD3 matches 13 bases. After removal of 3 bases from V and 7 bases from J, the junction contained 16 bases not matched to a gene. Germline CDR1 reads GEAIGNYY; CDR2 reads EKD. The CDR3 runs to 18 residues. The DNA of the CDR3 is TGTGCCTGTGACCCGGTACTGGGGGATACGCGTTCGGGTTCTAAACTCATCTTT. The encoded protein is CACDPVLGDTRSGSKLIF.

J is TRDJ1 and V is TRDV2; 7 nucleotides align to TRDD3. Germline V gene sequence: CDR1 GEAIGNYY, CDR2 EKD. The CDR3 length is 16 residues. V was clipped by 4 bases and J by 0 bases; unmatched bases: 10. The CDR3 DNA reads TGTGCCTGTGAACAGATGGGGGAGCCGTACACCGATAAACTCATCTTT. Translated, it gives CACEQMGEPYTDKLIF.

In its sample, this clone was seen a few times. This CDR3 is CACDEVSVLGDTADKLIF. For the CDR3, the DNA is TGTGCCTGTGACGAGGTATCGGTACTGGGGGATACGGCCGATAAACTCATCTTT. The V call is TRDV2, the J call TRDJ1, with 13 bases lining up with TRDD3. V lost 3 bases and J lost 3; bases outside the gene matches: 12. Germline CDR1 GEAIGNYY, CDR2 EKD. CDR3 size: 18 residues.

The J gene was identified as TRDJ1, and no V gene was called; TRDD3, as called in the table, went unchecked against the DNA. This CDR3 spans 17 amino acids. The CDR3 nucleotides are TGTGCCTGTGACTCCATGGGGGAATTGGCCATACAGAATAAACTCATCTTT. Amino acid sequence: CACDSMGELAIQNKLIF.

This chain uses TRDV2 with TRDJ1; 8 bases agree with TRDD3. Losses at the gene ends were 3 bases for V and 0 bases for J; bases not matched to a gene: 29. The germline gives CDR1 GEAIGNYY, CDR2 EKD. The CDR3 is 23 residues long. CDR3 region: CACDAVGTSLTGGSIPYTDKLIF. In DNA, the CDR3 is TGTGCCTGTGACGCCGTCGGCACCTCCCTTACTGGGGGCTCAATCCCGTACACCGATAAACTCATCTTT.

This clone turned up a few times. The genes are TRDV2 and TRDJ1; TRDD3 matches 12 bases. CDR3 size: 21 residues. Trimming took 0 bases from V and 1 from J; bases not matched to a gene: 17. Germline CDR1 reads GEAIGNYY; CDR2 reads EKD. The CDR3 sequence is CACDTLTGPLLGDTGTDKLIF. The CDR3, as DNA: TGTGCCTGTGACACCCTCACCGGACCTTTACTGGGGGATACTGGCACCGATAAACTCATCTTT.

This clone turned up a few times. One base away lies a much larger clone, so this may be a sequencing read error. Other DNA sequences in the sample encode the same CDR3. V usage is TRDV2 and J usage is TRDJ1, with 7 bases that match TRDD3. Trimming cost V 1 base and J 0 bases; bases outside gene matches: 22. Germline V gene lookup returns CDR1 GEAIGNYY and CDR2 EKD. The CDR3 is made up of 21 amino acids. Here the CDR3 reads CACDTVNWGHRTHQYTDKLIF. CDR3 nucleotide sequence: TGTGCCTGTGACACGGTCAACTGGGGCCACAGGACGCACCAGTACACCGATAAACTCATCTTT.

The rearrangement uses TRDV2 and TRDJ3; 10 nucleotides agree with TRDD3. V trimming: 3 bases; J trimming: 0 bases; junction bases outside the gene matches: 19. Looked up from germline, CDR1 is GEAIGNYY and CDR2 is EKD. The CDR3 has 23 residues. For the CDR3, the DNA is TGTGCCTGTGACTCAATTCAGGACCGTCGTACTGGGGGATCCTCCTGGGACACCCGACAGATGTTTTTC. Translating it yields CACDSIQDRRTGGSSWDTRQMFF.

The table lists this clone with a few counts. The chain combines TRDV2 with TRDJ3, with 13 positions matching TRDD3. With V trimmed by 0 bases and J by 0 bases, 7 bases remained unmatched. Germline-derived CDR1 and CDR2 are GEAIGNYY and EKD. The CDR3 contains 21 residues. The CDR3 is CACDTLLGDTGSSWDTRQMFF. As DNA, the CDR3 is TGTGCCTGTGACACCTTACTGGGGGATACGGGGAGCTCCTGGGACACCCGACAGATGTTTTTC.

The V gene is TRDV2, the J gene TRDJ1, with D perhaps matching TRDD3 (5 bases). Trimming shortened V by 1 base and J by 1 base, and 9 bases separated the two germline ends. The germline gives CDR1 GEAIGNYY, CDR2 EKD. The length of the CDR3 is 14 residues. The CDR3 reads CACDTIGGTDKLIF. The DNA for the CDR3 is TGTGCCTGTGACACGATAGGGGGCACCGATAAACTCATCTTT.

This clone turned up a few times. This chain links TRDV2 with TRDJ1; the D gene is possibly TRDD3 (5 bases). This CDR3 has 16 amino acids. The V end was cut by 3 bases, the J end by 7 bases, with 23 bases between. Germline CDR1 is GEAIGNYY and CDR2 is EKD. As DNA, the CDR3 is TGTGCCTGTGACTCCCTTTCGGGGACGCGCCGCGGTAAACTCATCTTT. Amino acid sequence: CACDSLSGTRRGKLIF.

CDR3 bases: TGTGCCTGTGACACTCTACTGGGGGGCTCCTGGGACACCCGACAGATGTTTTTC. This translates into CACDTLLGGSWDTRQMFF. The rearrangement uses TRDV2 and TRDJ3; 8 nucleotides align to TRDD3. CDR3 size: 18 residues. In germline, CDR1 is GEAIGNYY, CDR2 EKD. V shed 1 base and J 0 bases; nucleotides not matched to a gene: 4.

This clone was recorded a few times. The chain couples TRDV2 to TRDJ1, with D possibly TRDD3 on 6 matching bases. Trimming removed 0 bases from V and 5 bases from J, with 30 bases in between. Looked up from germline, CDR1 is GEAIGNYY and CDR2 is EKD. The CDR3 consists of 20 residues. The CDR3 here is CACDTVASGGRGKYRDKLIF. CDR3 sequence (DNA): TGTGCCTGTGACACCGTGGCTAGCGGTGGAAGGGGGAAGTACAGGGATAAACTCATCTTT.

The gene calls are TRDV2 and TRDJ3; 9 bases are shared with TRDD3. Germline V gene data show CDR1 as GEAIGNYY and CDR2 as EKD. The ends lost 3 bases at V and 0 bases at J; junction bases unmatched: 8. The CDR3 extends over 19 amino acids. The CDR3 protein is CACDSVLGESSWDTRQMFF. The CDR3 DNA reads TGTGCCTGTGACTCCGTACTGGGGGAGAGCTCCTGGGACACCCGACAGATGTTTTTC.

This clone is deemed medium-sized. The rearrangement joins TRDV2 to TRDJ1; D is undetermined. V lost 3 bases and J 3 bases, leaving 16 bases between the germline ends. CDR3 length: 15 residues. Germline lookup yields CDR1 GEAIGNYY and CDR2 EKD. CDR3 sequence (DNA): TGTGCCTGTGACCCACTAACGCGTCGGGCCGATAAACTCATCTTT. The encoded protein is CACDPLTRRADKLIF.